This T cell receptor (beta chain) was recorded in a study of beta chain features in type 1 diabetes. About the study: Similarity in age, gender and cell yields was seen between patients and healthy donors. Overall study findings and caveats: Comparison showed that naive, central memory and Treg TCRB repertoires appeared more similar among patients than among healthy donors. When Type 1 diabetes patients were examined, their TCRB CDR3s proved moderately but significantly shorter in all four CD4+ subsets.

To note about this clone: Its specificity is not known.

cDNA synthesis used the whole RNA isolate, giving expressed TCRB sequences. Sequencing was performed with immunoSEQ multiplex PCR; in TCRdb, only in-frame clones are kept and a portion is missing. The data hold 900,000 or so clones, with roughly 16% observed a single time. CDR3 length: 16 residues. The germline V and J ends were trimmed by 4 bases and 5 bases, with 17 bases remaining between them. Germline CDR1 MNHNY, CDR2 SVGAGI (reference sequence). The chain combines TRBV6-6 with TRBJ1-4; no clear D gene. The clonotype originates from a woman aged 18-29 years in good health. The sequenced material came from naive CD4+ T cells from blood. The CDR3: CASSSISLSGNEKLFF. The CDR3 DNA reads TGTGCCAGCAGTTCGATAAGTTTAAGCGGGAATGAAAAACTGTTTTTT.